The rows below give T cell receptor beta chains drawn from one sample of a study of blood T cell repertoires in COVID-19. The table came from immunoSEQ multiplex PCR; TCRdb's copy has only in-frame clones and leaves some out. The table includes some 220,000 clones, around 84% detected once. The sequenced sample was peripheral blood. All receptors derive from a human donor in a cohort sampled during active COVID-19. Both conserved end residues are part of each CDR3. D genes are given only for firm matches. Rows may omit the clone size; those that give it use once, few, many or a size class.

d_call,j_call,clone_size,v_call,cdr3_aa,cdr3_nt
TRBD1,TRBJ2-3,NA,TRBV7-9,CASSSDRPTDTQYF,TGTGCCAGCAGCTCGGACAGGCCCACAGATACGCAGTATTTT
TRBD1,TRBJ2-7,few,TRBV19,CASSGDGTGDYEQYF,TGTGCCAGTAGCGGGGATGGGACAGGAGACTACGAGCAGTACTTC
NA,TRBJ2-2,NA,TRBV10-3,CAIKINGELTGELFF,TGTGCCATCAAGATCAACGGGGAGTTGACCGGGGAGCTGTTTTTT
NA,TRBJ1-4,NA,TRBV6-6,CASSYASRVGEKLFF,TGTGCCAGCAGTTACGCGAGCAGGGTCGGTGAAAAACTGTTTTTT
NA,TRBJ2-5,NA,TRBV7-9,CASSLGDRQTQETQYF,TGTGCCAGCAGCTTAGGTGACAGACAAACCCAAGAGACCCAGTACTTC
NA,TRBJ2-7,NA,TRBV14,CASSQDSIIHEQYF,TGTGCCAGCAGCCAAGACAGTATTATCCACGAGCAGTACTTC
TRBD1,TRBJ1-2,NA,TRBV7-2,CASSPLRTGNGYTF,TGTGCCAGCAGCCCTCTTCGGACAGGGAATGGCTACACCTTC
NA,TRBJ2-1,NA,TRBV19,CASTLSSYREQFF,TGTGCCAGTACCCTTTCCTCCTACCGTGAGCAGTTCTTC
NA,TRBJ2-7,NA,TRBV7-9,CASSGISGKFEQYF,TGTGCCAGCAGCGGGATTTCGGGAAAATTCGAGCAGTACTTC
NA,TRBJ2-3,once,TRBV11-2,CASSRGLRTDTQYF,TGTGCCAGCAGCCGGGGACTCCGCACAGATACGCAGTATTTT
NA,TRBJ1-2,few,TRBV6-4,CASTCSGILYGYTF,TGTGCCAGCACCTGCTCTGGCATTCTCTATGGCTACACCTTC
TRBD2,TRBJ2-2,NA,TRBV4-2,CATSGGTHTGELFF,TGTGCCACTAGCGGGGGAACTCACACCGGGGAGCTGTTTTTT
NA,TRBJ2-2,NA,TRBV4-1,CASSPQGAGGPDGGELFF,TGCGCCAGCAGCCCTCAGGGGGCGGGAGGGCCGGATGGCGGGGAGCTGTTTTTT
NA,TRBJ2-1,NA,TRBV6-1,CASSEAGGLSYNEQFF,TGTGCCAGCAGTGAAGCGGGCGGGCTATCCTACAATGAGCAGTTCTTC
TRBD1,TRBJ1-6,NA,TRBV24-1,CATSETGLGSPLHF,TGTGCCACCAGTGAGACAGGGCTGGGTTCACCCCTCCACTTT
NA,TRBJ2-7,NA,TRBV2,CASSARDSAYEQYF,TGTGCCAGCAGTGCGCGGGACAGCGCCTACGAGCAGTACTTC
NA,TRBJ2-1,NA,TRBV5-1,CASSLTGGSYNEQFF,TGCGCCAGCAGCTTAACCGGCGGCTCCTACAATGAGCAGTTCTTC
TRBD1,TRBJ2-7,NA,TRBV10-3,CAISESRGQGVLSEQYF,TGTGCCATCAGTGAGTCGAGGGGACAGGGGGTTTTGTCCGAGCAGTACTTC
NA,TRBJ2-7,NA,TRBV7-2,CASSPPRPGAEQYF,TGTGCCAGCAGCCCTCCCCGACCGGGTGCGGAGCAGTACTTC
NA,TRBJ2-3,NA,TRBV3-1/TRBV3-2,CASSGGGTDTQYF,TGTGCCAGCAGCGGAGGGGGCACAGATACGCAGTATTTT
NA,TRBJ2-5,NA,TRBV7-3,CASSLTREETQYF,TGTGCCAGCAGCTTAACGAGAGAAGAGACCCAGTACTTC
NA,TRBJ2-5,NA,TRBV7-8,CASSFQGRETQYF,TGTGCCAGCAGCTTTCAGGGAAGAGAGACCCAGTACTTC
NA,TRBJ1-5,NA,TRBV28,CASSSGPQHF,TGTGCCAGCAGTTCCGGGCCCCAGCATTTT
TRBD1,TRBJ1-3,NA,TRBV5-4,CASSPRTGTGDTIYF,TGTGCCAGCAGCCCCCGGACAGGGACCGGGGACACCATATATTTT
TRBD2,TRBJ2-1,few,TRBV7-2,CASSLPPSGGAREQFF,TGTGCCAGCAGCCTACCCCCTAGCGGGGGGGCCCGTGAGCAGTTCTTC
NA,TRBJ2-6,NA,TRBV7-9,CASSPTWTTGSGANVLTF,TGTGCCAGCAGCCCAACATGGACCACAGGATCTGGGGCCAACGTCCTGACTTTC
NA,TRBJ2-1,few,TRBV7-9,CASSPRLGSNEQFF,TGTGCCAGCAGCCCCCGACTAGGATCCAATGAGCAGTTCTTC
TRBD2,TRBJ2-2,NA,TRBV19,CASSFPPGLAGGPGELFF,TGTGCCAGTAGTTTCCCCCCGGGACTAGCGGGAGGGCCCGGGGAGCTGTTTTTT
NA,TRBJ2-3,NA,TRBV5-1,CASSRPQGRRTDTQYF,TGCGCCAGCAGCCGCCCTCAGGGAAGGCGCACAGATACGCAGTATTTT
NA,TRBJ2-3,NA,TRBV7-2,CASSLVRSTDTQYF,TGTGCCAGCAGCTTAGTCCGTAGCACAGATACGCAGTATTTT
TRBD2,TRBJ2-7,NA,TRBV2,CASGRTSGPYEQYF,TGTGCCAGCGGACGGACTAGCGGTCCCTACGAGCAGTACTTC
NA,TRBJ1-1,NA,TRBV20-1,CSASPDSNMNTEAFF,TGCAGTGCTAGTCCCGACAGCAACATGAACACTGAAGCTTTCTTT
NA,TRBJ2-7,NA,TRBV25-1,CASTAATYEQYF,TGTGCCAGCACGGCGGCGACCTACGAGCAGTACTTC
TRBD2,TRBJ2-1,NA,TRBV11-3,CASSLGPSGRLGGDNEQFF,TGTGCCAGCAGCTTAGGACCTAGCGGGAGGCTTGGGGGGGACAATGAGCAGTTCTTC
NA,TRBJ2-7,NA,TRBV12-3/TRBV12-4,CASSLGQLAEQYF,TGTGCCAGCAGTTTAGGACAGCTTGCTGAGCAGTACTTC
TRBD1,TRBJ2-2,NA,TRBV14,CASSSWGQRNTGELFF,TGTGCCAGCAGCTCGTGGGGACAGAGAAACACCGGGGAGCTGTTTTTT
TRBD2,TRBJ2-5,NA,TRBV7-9,CASSFGLAGKETQYF,TGTGCCAGCAGCTTTGGACTAGCGGGGAAAGAGACCCAGTACTTC
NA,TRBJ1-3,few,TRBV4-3,CASSPQTGSGNTIYF,TGCGCCAGCAGCCCCCAAACAGGTTCAGGAAACACCATATATTTT
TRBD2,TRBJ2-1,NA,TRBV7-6,CASSRRGDGGNEQFF,TGTGCCAGCAGTCGTCGGGGGGACGGGGGCAATGAGCAGTTCTTC
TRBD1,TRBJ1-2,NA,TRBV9,CASSSKQGAGYGYTF,TGTGCCAGCAGCTCCAAACAGGGGGCGGGCTATGGCTACACCTTC
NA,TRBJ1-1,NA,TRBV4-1,CASSHTGKANTEAFF,TGCGCCAGCAGCCATACAGGGAAGGCGAACACTGAAGCTTTCTTT
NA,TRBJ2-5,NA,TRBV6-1,CASSDPRTAGSQETQYF,TGTGCCAGCAGTGACCCGCGTACGGCGGGGAGCCAAGAGACCCAGTACTTC
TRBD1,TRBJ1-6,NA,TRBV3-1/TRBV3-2,CASSPGQGLSPLHF,TGTGCCAGCAGCCCGGGACAGGGTCTCTCACCCCTCCACTTT
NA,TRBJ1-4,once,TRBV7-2,CASSLVQLATNEKLFF,TGTGCCAGCAGCTTAGTACAGTTAGCAACTAATGAAAAACTGTTTTTT
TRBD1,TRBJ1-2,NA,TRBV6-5,CASSYSATGAYGYTF,TGTGCCAGCAGTTACTCCGCGACAGGGGCCTATGGCTACACCTTC
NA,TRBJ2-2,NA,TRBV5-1,CASSPFPDGELFF,TGCGCCAGCAGCCCCTTCCCAGACGGGGAGCTGTTTTTT
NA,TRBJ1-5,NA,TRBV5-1,CASSLGVGANQPQHF,TGCGCCAGCAGCTTGGGGGTGGGGGCAAATCAGCCCCAGCATTTT
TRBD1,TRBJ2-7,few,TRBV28,CASTSAGTGLDEQYF,TGTGCCAGCACCTCAGCCGGGACAGGGCTCGACGAGCAGTACTTC